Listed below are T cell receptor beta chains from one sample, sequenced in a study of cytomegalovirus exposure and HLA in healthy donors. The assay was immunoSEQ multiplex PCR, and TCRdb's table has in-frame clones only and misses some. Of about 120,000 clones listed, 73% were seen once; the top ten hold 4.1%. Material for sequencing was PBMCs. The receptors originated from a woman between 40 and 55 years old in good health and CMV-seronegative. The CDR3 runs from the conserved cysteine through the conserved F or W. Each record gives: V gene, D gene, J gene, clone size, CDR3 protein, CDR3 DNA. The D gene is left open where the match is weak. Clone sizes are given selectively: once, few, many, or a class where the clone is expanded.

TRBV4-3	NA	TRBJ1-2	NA	CASSQLSSFSSRPLFSGYTF	TGCGCCAGCAGCCAATTGTCCAGTTTTTCTAGTCGGCCCCTCTTTTCTGGCTACACCTTC
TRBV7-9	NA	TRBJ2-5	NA	CASSLGGAGETQYF	TGTGCCAGCAGCTTGGGGGGAGCGGGAGAGACCCAGTACTTC
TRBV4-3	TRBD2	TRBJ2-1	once	CASSHQTSGVYEQFF	TGCGCCAGCAGCCATCAAACTAGCGGTGTCTATGAGCAGTTCTTC
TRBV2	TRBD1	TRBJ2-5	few	CASSKQGRNSETQYF	TGTGCCAGCAGTAAACAGGGGCGAAATTCGGAGACCCAGTACTTC
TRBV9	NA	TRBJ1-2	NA	CASSVGGGGRGYGYTF	TGTGCCAGCAGCGTGGGTGGGGGGGGGCGAGGCTATGGCTACACCTTC
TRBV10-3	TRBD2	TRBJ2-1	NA	CAISESSGGTYNEQFF	TGTGCCATCAGTGAGAGTAGCGGGGGAACCTACAATGAGCAGTTCTTC
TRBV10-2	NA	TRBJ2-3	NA	CATLSQGGTDTQYF	TGCGCCACCCTTTCCCAGGGTGGTACAGATACGCAGTATTTT
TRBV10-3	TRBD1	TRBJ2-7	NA	CAISEAGGGEQYF	TGTGCCATCAGCGAAGCAGGGGGCGGCGAGCAGTACTTC
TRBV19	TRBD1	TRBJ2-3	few	CASSIGTGGTDTQYF	TGTGCCAGTAGTATAGGGACAGGGGGGACAGATACGCAGTATTTT
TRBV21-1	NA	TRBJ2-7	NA	CASSKAWNRVTYEQYF	TGTGCCAGCAGCAAAGCCTGGAACAGAGTTACCTACGAGCAGTACTTC